This T cell receptor beta chain was captured by sequencing in a study of type 1 regulatory T cells. The overall study: An in vitro protocol generated T-allo10, a Tr1-enriched, alloantigen-specific CD4 T cell product.

The CDR3 is made up of 16 amino acids. Trimming shortened V by 3 bases and J by 8 bases, and 19 bases separated the two germline ends. The germline CDR1 and CDR2 sequences are LGHNA and YNFKEQ. TCRdb re-called the reads through MiXCR, storing one row per CDR3 protein. The sample holds approximately 21,000 distinct CDR3 sequences, around half seen once. Only one count was recorded for this clonotype. The antigen remains unidentified. This clonotype was obtained from a human donor in good health. The chain is built from TRBV4-2 and TRBJ2-2; a weak D match, TRBD2 (6 bases). The source material was cultured T cells, either the whole culture or a sorted T cell fraction (not recorded which). CDR3 sequence (DNA): TGTGCCAGCAGCCAGGAATCCGGGACTGCCTCTGGGGAGCTGTTTTTT. Translation: CASSQESGTASGELFF.